A selection of T cell receptor beta chains follows, all from one sample in a study of blood T cells in healthy people across ages. TCRdb called the 5' RACE reads again in MiXCR, with one record for every CDR3 protein. The table includes roughly 1,500,000 distinct CDR3 sequences, approximately 32% detected once. Sequencing was done on a sample of blood. These receptors all stem from a young woman in good health. CDR3s include the opening cysteine and the closing phenylalanine or tryptophan. The D gene is left open where the match is weak. Size is omitted from some rows. Given values are once, few, many or a class for expanded clones.

.	.	TRBV6-5	TRBJ2-4	TGTGCCAGCAGGATACCGGGACAAAACATTCAGTACTTC	CASRIPGQNIQYF
.	.	TRBV28	TRBJ1-1	TGTGCCAGCACCCCGGGCGGGGGGTCCACTGAAGCTTTCTTT	CASTPGGGSTEAFF
few	.	TRBV4-1	TRBJ1-5	TGCGCCAGCAGCCAAGACCCAGGGAACAGCAATCAGCCCCAGCATTTT	CASSQDPGNSNQPQHF
many	TRBD2	TRBV9	TRBJ2-3	TGTGCCAGCGGGACTAGCGGGAGTTCAGATACGCAGTATTTT	CASGTSGSSDTQYF
.	.	TRBV3-1	TRBJ1-6	TGTGCCAGCAGCCAAGAGGGGTTGTTTGATTCACCCCTCCACTTT	CASSQEGLFDSPLHF
.	.	TRBV2	TRBJ2-1	TGTGCCAGCGGAGCGGAAGGCTTTGTTGAGCAGTTCTTC	CASGAEGFVEQFF
.	.	TRBV28	TRBJ2-7	TGTGCCAGCAGTTTACACGGAGTCTACGAGCAGTACTTC	CASSLHGVYEQYF
.	TRBD2	TRBV20-1	TRBJ2-2	TGCAGTGCCGAACCCCTTAGCGGGGGGTCCAGTAGAACCGGGGAGCTGTTTTTT	CSAEPLSGGSSRTGELFF
.	.	TRBV18	TRBJ2-7	TGTGCCAGCTCAAATACCTGGGACCCCTACGAGCAGTACTTC	CASSNTWDPYEQYF
few	TRBD1	TRBV30	TRBJ2-5	TGTGCCTGGAGTCGGGGACAGTTCGTGGGGACCCAGTACTTC	CAWSRGQFVGTQYF
few	.	TRBV3-1	TRBJ2-1	TGTGCCAGCAGCCAGTTGGTTGGCAATGAGCAGTTCTTC	CASSQLVGNEQFF
once	.	TRBV12-3/TRBV12-4	TRBJ1-1	TGTGCCAGCAGACACGAAGTAAGGACTGAAGCTTTCTTT	CASRHEVRTEAFF
.	.	TRBV30	TRBJ2-3	TGTGCCTGGAGTGGGCTAAGTTTGTCTACAGATACGCAGTATTTT	CAWSGLSLSTDTQYF
.	TRBD2	TRBV10-3	TRBJ2-7	TGTGCCATCAGCGACCGGGGAGGGACCGACTCCTACGAGCAGTACTTC	CAISDRGGTDSYEQYF
.	TRBD2	TRBV20-1	TRBJ2-1	TGCAGTGCAGCCGGGGGGGCCTCCTACAATGAGCAGTTCTTC	CSAAGGASYNEQFF
.	.	TRBV7-9	TRBJ2-7	TGTGCCAGCACAACTATACGGGGCAGCCTCTACGAGCAGTACTTC	CASTTIRGSLYEQYF
.	TRBD1	TRBV7-2	TRBJ1-3	TGTGCCAGCAGCCTGGACAGGGGGCCAGGAAGCACCATATATTTT	CASSLDRGPGSTIYF
.	.	TRBV20-1	TRBJ1-5	TGCAGTGCTAGAGACGGATATCAGCCCCAGCATTTT	CSARDGYQPQHF
.	.	TRBV29-1	TRBJ2-2	TGCAGCCCTCACCAGCGGGTGCCCACCGGGGAGCTGTTTTTT	CSPHQRVPTGELFF
.	.	TRBV7-2	TRBJ2-3	TGTGCCAGCAGCTCCCGTGACACCAAGGATACGCAGTATTTT	CASSSRDTKDTQYF
.	.	TRBV7-6	TRBJ1-1	TGTGCCAGCAGCTTATTACTGAGGACTGAAGCTTTCTTT	CASSLLLRTEAFF
.	TRBD1	TRBV29-1	TRBJ2-1	TGCAGCGTTGGGCAGTCCGGGACAGCCCTAATTAAAGAGACCCAGTTCTTC	CSVGQSGTALIKETQFF
few	.	TRBV21-1	TRBJ2-5	TGTGCCAGCAGCACCTCGAACCGGGACACCAAAGATCAAGAGACCCAGTACTTC	CASSTSNRDTKDQETQYF
.	TRBD1	TRBV28	TRBJ1-1	TGTGCCAGCAGTTACGACAGGGGGAACACTGAAGCTTTCTTT	CASSYDRGNTEAFF
few	TRBD2	TRBV12-3/TRBV12-4	TRBJ2-5	TGTGCCAGCACCACTGCGACTAGCGGGAGAGAGACCCAGTACTTC	CASTTATSGRETQYF